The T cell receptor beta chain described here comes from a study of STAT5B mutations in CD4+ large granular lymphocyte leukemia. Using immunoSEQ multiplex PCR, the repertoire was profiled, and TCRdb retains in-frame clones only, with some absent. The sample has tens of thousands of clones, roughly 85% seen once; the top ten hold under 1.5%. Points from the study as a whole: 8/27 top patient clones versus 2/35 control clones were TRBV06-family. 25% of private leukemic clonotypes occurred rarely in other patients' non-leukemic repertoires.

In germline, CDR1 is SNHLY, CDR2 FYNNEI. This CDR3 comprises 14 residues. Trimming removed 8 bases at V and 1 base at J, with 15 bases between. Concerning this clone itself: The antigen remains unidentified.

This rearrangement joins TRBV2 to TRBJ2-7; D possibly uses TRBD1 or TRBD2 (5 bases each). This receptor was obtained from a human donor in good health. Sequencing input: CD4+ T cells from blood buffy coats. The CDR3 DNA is TGTGCCAGCGGGGTGGGACCGTTATCCTACGAGCAGTACTTC. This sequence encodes CASGVGPLSYEQYF.